This is a list of T cell receptor beta chains from one sample in a study of T cells expressing NK-cell markers. TCRdb derives one entry per CDR3 protein from the 5' RACE reads, leaving out DNA. The sample includes around 110,000 distinct CDR3 sequences. Sequenced input: blood T cells: a sorted CD56 or NKG2C T cell subset, CD4+ or CD8+ T cells, or bulk PBMC T cells (not recorded which). The origin of the receptors is a woman between 18 and 69 years old in good health. Both conserved end residues are part of each CDR3. Fields, in order: J gene, V gene, CDR3 length, CDR3 protein.

J gene: TRBJ2-1
V gene: TRBV4-3
CDR3 length: 15
CDR3 protein: CASSPAGPLWDEQFF

J gene: TRBJ2-3
V gene: TRBV29-1
CDR3 length: 16
CDR3 protein: CSVAGGAAQNEDTQYF

J gene: TRBJ2-3
V gene: TRBV9
CDR3 length: 16
CDR3 protein: CASSVSPAGVTDTQYF

J gene: TRBJ2-7
V gene: TRBV7-9
CDR3 length: 15
CDR3 protein: CASSLGRVGDYEQYF

J gene: TRBJ1-5
V gene: TRBV12-3/TRBV12-4
CDR3 length: 13
CDR3 protein: CASSWDRAQPQHF

J gene: TRBJ2-1
V gene: TRBV7-2
CDR3 length: 16
CDR3 protein: CASSHNLGRTNNEQFF

J gene: TRBJ2-1
V gene: TRBV9
CDR3 length: 16
CDR3 protein: CASSVGGGGRVNEQFF

J gene: TRBJ2-7
V gene: TRBV29-1
CDR3 length: 13
CDR3 protein: CSVEEGGSYEQYF

J gene: TRBJ2-5
V gene: TRBV5-1
CDR3 length: 14
CDR3 protein: CASTRGGLQETQYF

J gene: TRBJ2-2
V gene: TRBV9
CDR3 length: 15
CDR3 protein: CASSGGLAGTGELFF

J gene: TRBJ1-2
V gene: TRBV6-1
CDR3 length: 14
CDR3 protein: CASSQGFAGEGYTF

J gene: TRBJ2-7
V gene: TRBV4-2
CDR3 length: 18
CDR3 protein: CASSPRGREVLSTYEQYF

J gene: TRBJ2-1
V gene: TRBV19
CDR3 length: 15
CDR3 protein: CASSIIAGLYNEQFF

J gene: TRBJ1-2
V gene: TRBV3-1
CDR3 length: 16
CDR3 protein: CASSHRLDRGVSGYTF

J gene: TRBJ2-7
V gene: TRBV5-1
CDR3 length: 15
CDR3 protein: CASSLVGGEGNEQYF

J gene: TRBJ2-1
V gene: TRBV19
CDR3 length: 13
CDR3 protein: CASSIASYNEQFF

J gene: TRBJ2-7
V gene: TRBV29-1
CDR3 length: 14
CDR3 protein: CSVEAQGVSYEQYF

J gene: TRBJ2-3
V gene: TRBV7-8
CDR3 length: 16
CDR3 protein: CASSRGMGYRTDTQYF

J gene: TRBJ1-1
V gene: TRBV29-1
CDR3 length: 13
CDR3 protein: CSGLGPLNTEAFF

J gene: TRBJ2-5
V gene: TRBV12-5
CDR3 length: 13
CDR3 protein: CASAHSLQETQYF

J gene: TRBJ2-3
V gene: TRBV3-1
CDR3 length: 13
CDR3 protein: CASSPGPPDTQYF

J gene: TRBJ2-7
V gene: TRBV5-6
CDR3 length: 14
CDR3 protein: CASILWVAKYEQYF

J gene: TRBJ2-2
V gene: TRBV11-2
CDR3 length: 15
CDR3 protein: CASSLSSAYTGELFF

J gene: TRBJ2-2
V gene: TRBV15
CDR3 length: 19
CDR3 protein: CATSRGGTSGARDTGELFF

J gene: TRBJ2-7
V gene: TRBV4-3
CDR3 length: 15
CDR3 protein: CASSQVLAGPYEQYF

J gene: TRBJ2-2
V gene: TRBV2
CDR3 length: 11
CDR3 protein: CASANTGELFF

J gene: TRBJ2-7
V gene: TRBV28
CDR3 length: 14
CDR3 protein: CASSFTPLNYEQYF

J gene: TRBJ2-7
V gene: TRBV29-1
CDR3 length: 14
CDR3 protein: CSVEEGAGNYEQYF

J gene: TRBJ2-7
V gene: TRBV12-3/TRBV12-4
CDR3 length: 15
CDR3 protein: CASSSLTGATYEQYF

J gene: TRBJ2-7
V gene: TRBV28
CDR3 length: 12
CDR3 protein: CASNQNRYEQYF

J gene: TRBJ2-1
V gene: TRBV11-2
CDR3 length: 18
CDR3 protein: CASSSLITVRGLGDEQFF

J gene: TRBJ2-1
V gene: TRBV14
CDR3 length: 14
CDR3 protein: CASSQETGYDEQFF

J gene: TRBJ2-1
V gene: TRBV7-9
CDR3 length: 15
CDR3 protein: CASSFTGSQGNEQFF

J gene: TRBJ2-1
V gene: TRBV20-1
CDR3 length: 16
CDR3 protein: CSARRTRVAGNNEQFF

J gene: TRBJ2-7
V gene: TRBV10-3
CDR3 length: 14
CDR3 protein: CAIGLTGFPYEQYF

J gene: TRBJ2-6
V gene: TRBV6-5
CDR3 length: 18
CDR3 protein: CASSYSRSASPGANVLTF

J gene: TRBJ2-1
V gene: TRBV29-1
CDR3 length: 14
CDR3 protein: CSVELTKLADEQFF

J gene: TRBJ2-3
V gene: TRBV20-1
CDR3 length: 14
CDR3 protein: CSVAGLGNTDTQYF

J gene: TRBJ2-6
V gene: TRBV7-2
CDR3 length: 15
CDR3 protein: CASYQGDSGANVLTF

J gene: TRBJ2-1
V gene: TRBV4-1
CDR3 length: 14
CDR3 protein: CASSLEAQGDEQFF

J gene: TRBJ2-1
V gene: TRBV5-1
CDR3 length: 11
CDR3 protein: CASHSRNEQFF

J gene: TRBJ1-6
V gene: TRBV27
CDR3 length: 13
CDR3 protein: CASSPVAASPLHF

J gene: TRBJ2-5
V gene: TRBV12-3/TRBV12-4
CDR3 length: 16
CDR3 protein: CASSPRGAGGPKTQYF

J gene: TRBJ2-1
V gene: TRBV6-4
CDR3 length: 13
CDR3 protein: CASSFTGGNEQFF

J gene: TRBJ2-2
V gene: TRBV13
CDR3 length: 16
CDR3 protein: CASSPRTSGFTGELFF

J gene: TRBJ2-1
V gene: TRBV12-3/TRBV12-4
CDR3 length: 14
CDR3 protein: CASIMRLQGGEQFF

J gene: TRBJ2-7
V gene: TRBV19
CDR3 length: 15
CDR3 protein: CASSPGGGTHYEQYF

J gene: TRBJ2-1
V gene: TRBV4-3
CDR3 length: 16
CDR3 protein: CASSQDTGSSYNEQYF

J gene: TRBJ2-1
V gene: TRBV28
CDR3 length: 13
CDR3 protein: CASRDRAYNEQFF

J gene: TRBJ2-1
V gene: TRBV6-5
CDR3 length: 14
CDR3 protein: CASSYRTEADEQFF

J gene: TRBJ1-2
V gene: TRBV4-1
CDR3 length: 12
CDR3 protein: CASSQAGAGYTF

J gene: TRBJ2-3
V gene: TRBV19
CDR3 length: 16
CDR3 protein: CASSMFGGPGTDTQYF

J gene: TRBJ2-3
V gene: TRBV6-2/TRBV6-3
CDR3 length: 13
CDR3 protein: CASSYSVHGTQYF

J gene: TRBJ2-3
V gene: TRBV7-2
CDR3 length: 15
CDR3 protein: CASSLVPGRTDTQYF

J gene: TRBJ1-2
V gene: TRBV25-1
CDR3 length: 13
CDR3 protein: CASSATNLYGYTF